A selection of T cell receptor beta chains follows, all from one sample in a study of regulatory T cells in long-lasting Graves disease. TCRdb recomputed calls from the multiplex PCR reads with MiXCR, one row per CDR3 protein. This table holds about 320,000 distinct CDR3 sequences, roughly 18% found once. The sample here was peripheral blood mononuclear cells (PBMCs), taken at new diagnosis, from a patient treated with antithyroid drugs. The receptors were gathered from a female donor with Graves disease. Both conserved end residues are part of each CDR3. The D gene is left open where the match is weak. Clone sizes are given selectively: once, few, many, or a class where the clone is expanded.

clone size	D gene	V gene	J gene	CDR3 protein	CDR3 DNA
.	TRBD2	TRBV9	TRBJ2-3	CASSPASGITDTQYF	TGTGCCAGCAGCCCGGCTAGCGGGATCACAGATACGCAGTATTTT
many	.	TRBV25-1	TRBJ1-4	CASSRRGPLNEKLFF	TGTGCCAGCAGCCGGCGGGGACCGCTGAATGAAAAACTGTTTTTT
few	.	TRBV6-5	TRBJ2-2	CASSYSTANTGELFF	TGTGCCAGCAGTTACTCCACCGCGAACACCGGGGAGCTGTTTTTT
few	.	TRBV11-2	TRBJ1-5	CASSWSAGNQPQHF	TGTGCCAGCAGCTGGTCGGCGGGAAATCAGCCCCAGCATTTT
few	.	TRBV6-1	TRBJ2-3	CASSQLTGHGGTDTQYF	TGTGCCAGCAGTCAACTTACGGGACACGGGGGAACAGATACGCAGTATTTT
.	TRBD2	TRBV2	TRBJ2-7	CASSAASGGPYEQYF	TGTGCCAGCAGTGCCGCTAGCGGGGGCCCTTACGAGCAGTACTTC
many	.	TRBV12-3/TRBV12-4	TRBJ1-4	CASSFREGNEKLFF	TGTGCCAGCAGTTTCAGGGAAGGGAATGAAAAACTGTTTTTT
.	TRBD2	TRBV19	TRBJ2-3	CASSPGGISPDTQYF	TGTGCCAGTAGCCCGGGGGGGATCTCCCCAGATACGCAGTATTTT
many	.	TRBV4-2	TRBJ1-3	CASSQEDRSGNTIYF	TGTGCCAGCAGCCAAGAAGACAGATCTGGAAACACCATATATTTT
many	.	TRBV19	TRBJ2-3	CASSSGTTDTQYF	TGTGCCAGTAGTAGCGGGACTACAGATACGCAGTATTTT
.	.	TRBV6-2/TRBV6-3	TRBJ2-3	CASSWVRDTQYF	TGTGCCAGCAGTTGGGTGAGGGATACGCAGTATTTT
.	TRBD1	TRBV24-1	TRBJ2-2	CATSATKGASTGELFF	TGTGCCACCAGTGCCACTAAGGGGGCTAGCACCGGGGAGCTGTTTTTT
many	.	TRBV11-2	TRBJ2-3	CASSLLLADTQYF	TGTGCCAGCAGCTTATTATTAGCGGATACGCAGTATTTT
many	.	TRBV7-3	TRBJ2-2	CASSLELGPGELFF	TGTGCCAGCAGCTTAGAATTGGGCCCCGGGGAGCTGTTTTTT
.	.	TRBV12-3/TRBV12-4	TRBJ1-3	CASSFGPRNTIYF	TGTGCCAGCAGTTTCGGGCCCAGAAACACCATATATTTT
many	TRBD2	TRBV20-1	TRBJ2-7	CSAITASGIYEQYF	TGCAGTGCTATAACGGCTAGCGGGATCTACGAGCAGTACTTC
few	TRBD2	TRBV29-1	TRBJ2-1	CSVEGTTSGMNNEQFF	TGCAGCGTTGAAGGGACGACTAGCGGTATGAACAATGAGCAGTTCTTC
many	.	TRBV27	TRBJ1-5	CASSLTWQGNNQPQHF	TGTGCCAGCAGTTTAACTTGGCAGGGGAACAATCAGCCCCAGCATTTT
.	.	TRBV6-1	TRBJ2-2	CASRPPEAPGELFF	TGTGCCAGCAGGCCTCCTGAGGCGCCCGGGGAGCTGTTTTTT
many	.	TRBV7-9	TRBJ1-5	CASSWSGGSGDQPQHF	TGTGCCAGCAGCTGGAGTGGTGGCTCTGGGGATCAGCCCCAGCATTTT
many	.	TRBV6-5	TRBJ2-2	CASSYGGALDAGELFF	TGTGCCAGCAGTTACGGGGGGGCGCTTGACGCCGGGGAGCTGTTTTTT
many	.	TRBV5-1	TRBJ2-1	CASSQGSGSSYNEQFF	TGTGCCAGCAGCCAAGGGTCGGGATCCTCCTACAATGAGCAGTTCTTC
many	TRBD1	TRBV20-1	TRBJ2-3	CSASGTGGTDTQYF	TGCAGTGCTAGTGGGACAGGGGGGACAGATACGCAGTATTTT
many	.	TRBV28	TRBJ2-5	CASSLPLPVGETQYF	TGTGCCAGCAGTTTACCCCTACCGGTCGGGGAGACCCAGTACTTC
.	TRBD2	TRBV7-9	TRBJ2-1	CASSKLGTSGSRGYNEQFF	TGTGCCAGCAGCAAACTCGGGACTAGCGGGAGCCGGGGCTACAATGAGCAGTTCTTC
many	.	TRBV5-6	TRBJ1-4	CASSLVTQGGEKLFF	TGTGCCAGCAGCTTGGTAACACAGGGCGGCGAAAAACTGTTTTTT
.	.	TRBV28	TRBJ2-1	CASSPDSDIVNEQFF	TGTGCCAGCAGCCCGGACAGCGACATAGTCAATGAGCAGTTCTTC
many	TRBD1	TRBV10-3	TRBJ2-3	CAISEIGQDTDTQYF	TGTGCCATCAGTGAGATCGGACAGGACACAGATACGCAGTATTTT
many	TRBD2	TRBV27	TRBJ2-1	CASSLRTSGRTYEQFF	TGTGCCAGCAGTTTACGGACTAGCGGGAGAACGTATGAGCAGTTCTTC
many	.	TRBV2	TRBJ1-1	CASSALPRGNTEAFF	TGTGCCAGCAGCGCCCTACCCAGGGGGAACACTGAAGCTTTCTTT
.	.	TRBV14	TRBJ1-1	CASSQEGRREAFF	TGTGCCAGCAGCCAAGAGGGGCGGAGAGAAGCTTTCTTT